Listed below are T cell receptor beta chains from one sample, sequenced in a study of T cell repertoires in cytomegalovirus infection. One entry per CDR3 protein results from TCRdb running MiXCR on the reads. The table lists 510,000 or so distinct CDR3 sequences, about 25% of them singletons, with about 13% in the top ten. The sample consisted of PBMCs. All receptors derive from a human donor in good health (CMV status not recorded). Some clones in this sample may be carry-over from other donors' samples. Each CDR3 is given with its conserved first and last residue.

j_call v_call cdr3_aa
TRBJ1-5 TRBV19 CASTKYGWEGNQPQHF
TRBJ2-5 TRBV11-2 CASSPLWETQYF
TRBJ1-4 TRBV29-1 CSGMTGLNEKLFF
TRBJ1-6 TRBV12-3/TRBV12-4 CASRSYNTVDSPLHF
TRBJ2-1 TRBV14 CASSQGSGHNEQFF
TRBJ2-3 TRBV6-8 CASKDSGGSTDTQYF
TRBJ2-3 TRBV4-3 CASSQVVAGAGTQYF
TRBJ1-1 TRBV7-9 CASTPRGLNTEAFF
TRBJ2-5 TRBV28 CASSGSGSGQETQYF
TRBJ2-5 TRBV7-9 CASSFSGWGIGEETQYF
TRBJ1-1 TRBV10-3 CAISNRAGTEAFF
TRBJ1-1 TRBV7-6 CASSLASLEAFF
TRBJ2-5 TRBV7-2 CASSLWGSRETQYF
TRBJ2-3 TRBV11-2 CASSFSRADTQYF
TRBJ2-7 TRBV28 CASSPGLASIHSYEQYF
TRBJ2-7 TRBV7-6 CASSWTSTSEQYF
TRBJ1-1 TRBV7-2 CASSLRGNTEAFF
TRBJ2-2 TRBV7-2 CASSSELGDTGELFF
TRBJ1-1 TRBV12-3/TRBV12-4 CASGSSRGTEAFF
TRBJ2-1 TRBV11-2 CASSLRGGAGGPKEEQFF
TRBJ2-3 TRBV10-3 CAISEPSTDTQYF
TRBJ2-2 TRBV5-1 CASSLEASSQTGELFF
TRBJ1-3 TRBV12-3/TRBV12-4 CASSRGARGNTIYF
TRBJ1-2 TRBV29-1 CSVGDRLNYGYTF
TRBJ1-4 TRBV5-1 CASSGGSSLNEKLFF
TRBJ1-5 TRBV12-3/TRBV12-4 CASRAQGIFNQPQHF
TRBJ2-5 TRBV2 CASSGARKETQYF
TRBJ1-2 TRBV28 CASRQGGSGGYTF
TRBJ2-1 TRBV24-1 CATSDLRHSGDEQFF